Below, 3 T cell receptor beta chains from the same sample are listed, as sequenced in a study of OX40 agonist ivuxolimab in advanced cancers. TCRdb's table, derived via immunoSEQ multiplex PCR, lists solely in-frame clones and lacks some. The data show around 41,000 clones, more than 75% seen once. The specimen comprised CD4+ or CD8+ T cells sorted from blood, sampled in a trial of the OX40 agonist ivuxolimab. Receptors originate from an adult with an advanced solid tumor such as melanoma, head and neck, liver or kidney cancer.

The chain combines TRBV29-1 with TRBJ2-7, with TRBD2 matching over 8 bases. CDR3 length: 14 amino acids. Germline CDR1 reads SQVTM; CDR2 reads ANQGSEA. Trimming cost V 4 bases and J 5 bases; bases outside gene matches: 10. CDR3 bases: TGCAGCGTTGTCGGGGGGGTCGCGACCGACGAGCAGTACTTC. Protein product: CSVVGGVATDEQYF.

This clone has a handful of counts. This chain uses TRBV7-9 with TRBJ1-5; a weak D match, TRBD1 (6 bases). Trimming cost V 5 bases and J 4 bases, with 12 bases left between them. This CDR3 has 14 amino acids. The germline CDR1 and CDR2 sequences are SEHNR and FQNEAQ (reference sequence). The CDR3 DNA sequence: TGTGCCAGCAGCCCAACTACAGGGAATCAGCCCCAGCATTTT. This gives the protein CASSPTTGNQPQHF.

CDR3 sequence reads: CASSHRDTSYEQYF. The CDR3 DNA reads TGTGCCAGCAGCCACCGGGACACTTCCTACGAGCAGTACTTC. V and J are TRBV7-2 and TRBJ2-7; weak D call: TRBD1 (6 bases). CDR3 length equals 14 residues. Germline V lookup: CDR1 SGHTA, CDR2 FQGNSA. V lost 5 bases to trimming and J lost 1 base, with 12 bases between them.